Below are 29 T cell receptor beta chains sequenced from a single sample in a study of T cells after yellow fever vaccination (dated by TCRdb to between 2018 and 2021). The treatment or condition label, as the study defines it: live attenuated yellow fever vaccine strain. The library was prepared using 5' RACE. Sequencing was carried out with an Illumina NovaSeq 6000. The public reads were quality trimmed at Q25 with fastp and then assembled into clones with MiXCR by TCRdb, keeping productive beta chains. Rows matching on CDR3 protein sequence are summarized as one entry with the most common DNA and genes. Present in this sample are a few hundred thousand distinct CDR3 sequences, about 5.2% of which were seen just once. The ten top clones hold approximately 3.5% of the sample. Sequenced material: CD4+ T cells sorted from PBMCs, taken on the day of the yellow fever booster vaccination. Source of these receptors: a man aged 18 to 29 who received the YFV17D yellow fever vaccine.

The V call is TRBV5-4, the J call TRBJ2-3; D ambiguous. CDR3 length: 16 residues. Germline loops: CDR1 SGHNT, CDR2 YYREEE (reference sequence). Between the trimmed V and J ends, which lost 3 bases and 9 bases, there was a span of 23 bases. CDR3 in DNA: TGTGCCAGCAGCTCCCCGGTAGGTGGGTTTAGGTCGACGCAGTATTTT. It yields the protein CASSSPVGGFRSTQYF.

This chain connects TRBV6-5 to TRBJ2-7; tentatively, D is TRBD1 (6 bases). In germline, CDR1 is MNHEY, CDR2 SVGAGI. Deletions cut 7 bases from V and 0 bases from J, with 10 bases between. The CDR3 has 13 residues. The CDR3 region has the DNA TGTGCCAGCAAGCGGACAGCCTCCTACGAGCAGTACTTC. This translates into CASKRTASYEQYF.

This clonotype was picked up many times. The V gene is TRBV7-9, the J gene TRBJ1-1; D may be TRBD1 (5 bases). Germline V CDR1 and CDR2: SEHNR, FQNEAQ (reference sequence). The CDR3 consists of 16 residues. The V gene lost 7 bases and the J gene lost 4 bases, with 22 bases spanning the gap. The CDR3 loop is CASIPPHHRGGTEAFF. For the CDR3, the DNA is TGTGCCAGCATCCCCCCTCACCACCGGGGGGGCACTGAAGCTTTCTTT. Based on the CDR3 plus reference TRBV7-9 and TRBJ1-1, the full variable domain is DTGVSQNPRHKITKRGQNVTFRCDPISEHNRLYWYRQTLGQGPEFLTYFQNEAQLEKSRLLSDRFSAERPKGSFSTLEIQRTEQGDSAMYLCASIPPHHRGGTEAFFGQGTRLTVV.

The rearrangement links TRBV12-3 or TRBV12-4 to TRBJ1-4; no definite D call. The CDR3 runs 14 residues. V was trimmed by 6 bases and J by 1 base, leaving 9 bases between them. CDR3 nucleotides: TGTGCCAGCAGCCAAGGGTTAACTAATGAAAAACTGTTTTTT. It specifies CASSQGLTNEKLFF.

This clonotype occurred many times. The V and J genes are TRBV3-1 and TRBJ2-2; D is possibly TRBD2 (6 bases). CDR1 and CDR2 from the germline V gene are LGHDT and YNNKEL (reference sequence). This CDR3 contains 15 residues. The V and J ends lost 6 bases and 0 bases respectively, with 11 bases between them. The CDR3: CASRRSSANTGELFF. CDR3 sequence (DNA): TGTGCCAGCAGACGATCTAGCGCGAACACCGGGGAGCTGTTTTTT.

Only a few counts were recorded for this clonotype. The CDR3 is CASRAARTGTGYTF. CDR3 nucleotide sequence: TGTGCCTCACGGGCGGCCCGGACAGGGACCGGCTACACCTTC. The chain combines TRBV12-3 or TRBV12-4 with TRBJ1-2; the match to TRBD1 covers 8 bases. This CDR3 region has 14 residues. Germline trimming cut 11 bases from V and 8 bases from J; bases unmatched to any gene: 16.

Only a few counts were recorded for this clonotype. This chain joins TRBV3-1 and TRBJ2-5, with 13 positions matching TRBD2. V lost 6 bases to trimming and J lost 5 bases; unmatched junction nucleotides: 6. Germline CDR1 reads LGHDT; CDR2 reads YNNKEL (reference sequence). The CDR3 sequence is 15 residues long. The chain's CDR3 is CASSQLAGGHETQYF. The CDR3 DNA reads TGTGCCAGCAGTCAACTAGCGGGGGGGCACGAGACCCAGTACTTC.

This clonotype was seen ten or more times. The CDR3 DNA follows: TGTGCCAGCAGTTGGCTACTCTACAATGAGCAGTTCTTC. Translating it yields CASSWLLYNEQFF. This sequence joins TRBV6-2 or TRBV6-3 and TRBJ2-1; D unclear. Trimming cost V 4 bases and J 3 bases, with 7 bases left between them. Germline V CDR1 and CDR2: MNHEY, SVGEGT. This CDR3 region has 13 residues.

V gene TRBV5-1 combines with J gene TRBJ1-2, with a tentative D call TRBD1 (6 bases). V lost 0 bases and J lost 4, with 10 bases in between. Germline assignment: CDR1 SGHRS and CDR2 YFSETQ. The CDR3 consists of 14 residues. CDR3 sequence reads: CASSLAKDSYGYTF. CDR3 sequence (DNA): TGCGCCAGCAGCTTGGCAAAGGACAGCTATGGCTACACCTTC.

Many counts were recorded for this clonotype. V usage is TRBV6-5 and J usage is TRBJ2-7, with a tentative D call TRBD2 (6 bases). The CDR3 spans 11 residues. V lost 8 bases and J lost 4, with 9 bases in between. The germline V gene encodes CDR1 MNHEY and CDR2 SVGAGI. The CDR3 nucleotides read TGTGCCAGCGGGGGGACTTACGAGCAGTACGTC. This sequence encodes CASGGTYEQYV.

In its sample, this clonotype was seen a few times. The chain joins TRBV7-2 to TRBJ2-1, with 10 bases fitting TRBD2. Trimming cost V 4 bases and J 0 bases; bases outside gene matches: 0. The germline V gene has CDR1 SGHTA and CDR2 FQGNSA. The CDR3 covers 15 residues. The CDR3 protein is CASSSSGGSYNEQFF. CDR3 in DNA: TGTGCCAGCAGCTCTAGCGGGGGCTCCTACAATGAGCAGTTCTTC. The full variable domain, completed using reference TRBV7-2 and TRBJ2-1, is GAGVSQSPSNKVTEKGKDVELRCDPISGHTALYWYRQSLGQGLEFLIYFQGNSAPDKSGLPSDRFSAERTGGSVSTLTIQRTQQEDSAVYLCASSSSGGSYNEQFFGPGTRLTVL.

The gene calls are TRBV9 and TRBJ2-6, with TRBD1 identical over 8 bases. The CDR3 extends over 19 amino acids. Germline CDR1 is SGDLS and CDR2 is YYNGEE. Trimming removed 2 bases from V and 2 bases from J; junction bases left unmatched: 12. CDR3 sequence (DNA): TGTGCCAGCAGCGTCCGAAAGCACCAACAGGGGGCTGGGGCCAACGTCCTGACTTTC. Its protein product is CASSVRKHQQGAGANVLTF.

The chain couples TRBV3-1 to TRBJ1-2; 7 nucleotides line up with TRBD1. The V gene's germline CDR1 is LGHDT and CDR2 YNNKEL (reference sequence). CDR3 length: 12 residues. Losses at the gene ends were 6 bases for V and 6 bases for J; bases not matched to a gene: 4. CDR3 protein: CASSNRGHGYTF. The CDR3 bases are TGTGCCAGCAGTAACAGGGGTCATGGCTACACCTTC.

This clonotype was recorded a few times. The gene calls are TRBV15 and TRBJ2-2; 12 bases are a match to TRBD2. With 4 bases clipped from V and 0 bases from J, the junction kept 3 bases outside the gene matches. Germline assignment: CDR1 LNHNV and CDR2 YYDKDF (reference sequence). CDR3 size: 17 residues. CDR3 protein: CATSTGLAGSNTGELFF. DNA of the CDR3: TGTGCCACCAGCACCGGACTAGCGGGATCGAACACCGGGGAGCTGTTTTTT.

This clonotype came up many times. V is TRBV11-2 and J is TRBJ2-3; maybe TRBD2 (5 bases). Germline V CDR1 and CDR2: SGHAT, FQNNGV. V lost 6 bases and J 2 bases, leaving 12 bases between the germline ends. The CDR3 covers 14 residues. CDR3 protein: CASSWGVLTDTQYF. In DNA form, the CDR3 reads TGTGCCAGCAGTTGGGGAGTGCTCACAGATACGCAGTATTTT.

This clonotype was detected only a few times. The V call is TRBV5-1, the J call TRBJ2-1; TRBD2 matches at 14 bases. This CDR3 is built from 17 residues. Germline loops: CDR1 SGHRS, CDR2 YFSETQ. With 4 bases clipped from V and 7 bases from J, the junction kept 10 bases outside the gene matches. The CDR3 DNA follows: TGCGCCAGCAGCACCGGCAGACTAGCGGGGGGGGTAAATGAGCAGTTCTTC. This encodes CASSTGRLAGGVNEQFF.

The gene calls are TRBV20-1 and TRBJ1-2; 9 bases align to TRBD1. The V and J ends lost 3 bases and 2 bases, in that order; junction bases with no gene match: 10. From germline, CDR1 is DFQATT and CDR2 SNEGSKA (reference sequence). This CDR3 contains 16 residues. The CDR3 spells CSARRNRGLRNYGYTF. The CDR3 DNA is TGCAGTGCTAGGCGCAACAGGGGGCTGAGAAACTATGGCTACACCTTC.

The chain joins TRBV7-2 to TRBJ2-5; TRBD2 matches at 12 bases. Germline CDR1 reads SGHTA; CDR2 reads FQGNSA. CDR3 size: 19 residues. Trimming took 3 bases from V and 3 from J; bases not matched to a gene: 14. The chain's CDR3 is CASSFKWLAGGLSEETQYF. The CDR3 region has the DNA TGTGCCAGCAGCTTCAAATGGCTAGCGGGGGGGCTGTCAGAAGAGACCCAGTACTTC.

V gene TRBV18 combines with J gene TRBJ1-1; D remains ambiguous. V lost 5 bases and J 5 bases, leaving 9 bases between the germline ends. CDR3 length: 12 amino acids. Germline V gene data show CDR1 as KGHSH and CDR2 as LQKENI. The CDR3 spells CASSALGTEAFF. The CDR3, as DNA: TGTGCCAGCTCAGCCCTAGGGACTGAAGCTTTCTTT.

This clonotype was detected a few times. This rearrangement joins TRBV20-1 to TRBJ2-3; no clear D. CDR3 length: 11 residues. CDR1 is DFQATT and CDR2 is SNEGSKA in the germline V gene (reference sequence). Trimming removed 1 base from V and 4 bases from J, with 3 bases in between. The CDR3 coding sequence is TGCAGTGCTAGAGTTTCAGATACGCAGTATTTT. This sequence encodes CSARVSDTQYF.

Only a few counts were recorded for this clonotype. J is TRBJ1-6 and V is TRBV6-2 or TRBV6-3; no clear D. Germline CDR1 reads MNHEY; CDR2 reads SVGEGT. With 4 bases removed from V and 8 bases from J, the gap between germline ends came to 12 bases. The CDR3 has 14 amino acids. The CDR3 nucleotides read TGTGCCAGCAGTTTGGAGAGGGTACATTCACCCCTCCACTTT. Protein product: CASSLERVHSPLHF.

This clonotype has at least ten counts. This rearrangement joins TRBV5-5 to TRBJ1-4; D gene ambiguous. This CDR3 is 15 amino acids long. Germline assignment: CDR1 SGHKS and CDR2 YYEKEE (reference sequence). V was trimmed by 3 bases and J by 0 bases, leaving 9 bases between them. The CDR3 DNA is TGTGCCAGCAGCTCCACATCTGCAACTAATGAAAAACTGTTTTTT. It encodes CASSSTSATNEKLFF.

This clonotype has ten or more counts. The chain links TRBV29-1 to TRBJ1-4; TRBD1 aligns across 9 bases. The germline V gene encodes CDR1 SQVTM and CDR2 ANQGSEA. V shed 0 bases, J shed 7 bases, and the junction held 9 bases outside the gene matches. This CDR3 spans 16 amino acids. This CDR3 reads CSVEDYGTGYGEKLFF. The DNA of the CDR3 is TGCAGCGTTGAAGATTACGGGACAGGGTACGGTGAAAAACTGTTTTTT.

The V call is TRBV6-2 or TRBV6-3, the J call TRBJ2-5; perhaps TRBD2 as D (6 bases). Trimming shortened V by 7 bases and J by 2 bases, and 14 bases separated the two germline ends. The CDR3 has 14 residues. Germline values: CDR1 MNHEY, CDR2 SVGEGT. The CDR3 coding sequence is TGTGCCAGCACTCAAGGAGGGACGCAAGAGACCCAGTACTTC. Its protein is CASTQGGTQETQYF.

The chain carries TRBV2 and TRBJ2-7, with 10 bases identical to TRBD1. Germline lookup yields CDR1 SNHLY and CDR2 FYNNEI. The CDR3 extends over 12 amino acids. After removal of 10 bases from V and 3 bases from J, the junction contained 3 bases not matched to a gene. CDR3 bases: TGTGCCACCCGGGACAGGGGCTACGAGCAGTACTTC. This translates into CATRDRGYEQYF.

J is TRBJ1-5 and V is TRBV20-1; 8 bases fit TRBD1. The CDR3 spans 16 residues. The germline V gene encodes CDR1 DFQATT and CDR2 SNEGSKA (reference sequence). V was clipped by 4 bases and J by 0 bases; unmatched bases: 8. The CDR3 nucleotides read TGCAGTGCTAAGCCGGGACAGGCCTATAGCAATCAGCCCCAGCATTTT. Translation: CSAKPGQAYSNQPQHF.

J is TRBJ2-6 and V is TRBV19; no definite D call. Per the germline V gene, CDR1 is LNHDA and CDR2 is SQIVND (reference sequence). V lost 6 bases and J lost 0, with 15 bases in between. The CDR3 contains 17 residues. The CDR3 DNA is TGTGCCAGTAGCACCCTTTGGAGTCGCTCTGGGGCCAACGTCCTGACTTTC. This sequence encodes CASSTLWSRSGANVLTF.

This clonotype was detected a few times. The J gene is TRBJ2-3, the V gene TRBV7-3; a possible D gene is TRBD2 (6 bases). From germline, CDR1 is SGHTA and CDR2 FQGTGA. V shed 3 bases and J shed 0 bases, with 13 bases lying between them. This CDR3 contains 16 residues. CDR3 amino acids: CASSLGVAGSTDTQYF. CDR3 sequence (DNA): TGTGCCAGCAGCTTGGGAGTTGCGGGGAGCACAGATACGCAGTATTTT.

This clonotype was seen more than once but under ten times. The chain employs TRBV7-8 and TRBJ1-5; 7 bases are shared with TRBD1. Per germline, CDR1 SGHVS and CDR2 FQNEAQ. V shed 3 bases, J shed 5 bases, and the junction held 4 bases outside the gene matches. The CDR3 sequence is 14 residues long. CDR3 protein: CASSFTGVDQPQHF. The CDR3 DNA sequence: TGTGCCAGCAGCTTTACAGGGGTAGATCAGCCCCAGCATTTT.